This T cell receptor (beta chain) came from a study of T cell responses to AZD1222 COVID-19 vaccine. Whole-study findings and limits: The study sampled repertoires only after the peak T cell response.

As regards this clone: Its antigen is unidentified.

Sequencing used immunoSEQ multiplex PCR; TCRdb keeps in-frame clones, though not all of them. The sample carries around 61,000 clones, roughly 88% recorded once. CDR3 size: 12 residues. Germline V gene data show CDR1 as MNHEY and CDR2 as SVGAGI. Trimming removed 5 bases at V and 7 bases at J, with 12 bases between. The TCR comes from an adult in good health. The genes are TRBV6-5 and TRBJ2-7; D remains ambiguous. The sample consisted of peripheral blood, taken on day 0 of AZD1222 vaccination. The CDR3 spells CASSRDRREQYF. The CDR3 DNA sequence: TGTGCCAGCAGTCGTGACCGGCGGGAGCAGTACTTC.